Listed here is a single TCR beta chain. Antigen specificity is unknown. Presence of unique molecular identifiers characterized the TCR beta cDNA libraries. Some 500,000 cDNA molecules were obtained per 1 to 10 million input T cells. From the PCR reads, TCRdb called clonotypes with MiXCR, one entry per CDR3 protein. The data contain hundreds of thousands of distinct CDR3 sequences, 25% to 30% of them singletons. Germline loops: CDR1 MNHNS, CDR2 SASEGT. The CDR3 contains 13 residues. V lost 4 bases and J lost 4, with 8 bases in between. This sample was included in a study of post-analysis software for immune sequencing data. The wider study: Patients with relapsing-remitting, secondary progressive and progressive-relapsing multiple sclerosis courses were all represented.

The study, taken as a whole, reports: In patients, TRBV5-6, TRBV5-1 and TRBV20-1 belonged to roughly 5 TRBV segments found more frequently than in controls. Strong co-clustering by F measure linked samples that shared a preparation batch.

The chain employs TRBV6-1 and TRBJ2-1; D not resolved. This clonotype was sampled from a girl aged 10 to 17 with multiple sclerosis. The material sequenced was blood. The CDR3 region is CASSGQTYNEQFF. The CDR3, as DNA: TGTGCCAGCAGTGGGCAGACTTACAATGAGCAGTTCTTC.